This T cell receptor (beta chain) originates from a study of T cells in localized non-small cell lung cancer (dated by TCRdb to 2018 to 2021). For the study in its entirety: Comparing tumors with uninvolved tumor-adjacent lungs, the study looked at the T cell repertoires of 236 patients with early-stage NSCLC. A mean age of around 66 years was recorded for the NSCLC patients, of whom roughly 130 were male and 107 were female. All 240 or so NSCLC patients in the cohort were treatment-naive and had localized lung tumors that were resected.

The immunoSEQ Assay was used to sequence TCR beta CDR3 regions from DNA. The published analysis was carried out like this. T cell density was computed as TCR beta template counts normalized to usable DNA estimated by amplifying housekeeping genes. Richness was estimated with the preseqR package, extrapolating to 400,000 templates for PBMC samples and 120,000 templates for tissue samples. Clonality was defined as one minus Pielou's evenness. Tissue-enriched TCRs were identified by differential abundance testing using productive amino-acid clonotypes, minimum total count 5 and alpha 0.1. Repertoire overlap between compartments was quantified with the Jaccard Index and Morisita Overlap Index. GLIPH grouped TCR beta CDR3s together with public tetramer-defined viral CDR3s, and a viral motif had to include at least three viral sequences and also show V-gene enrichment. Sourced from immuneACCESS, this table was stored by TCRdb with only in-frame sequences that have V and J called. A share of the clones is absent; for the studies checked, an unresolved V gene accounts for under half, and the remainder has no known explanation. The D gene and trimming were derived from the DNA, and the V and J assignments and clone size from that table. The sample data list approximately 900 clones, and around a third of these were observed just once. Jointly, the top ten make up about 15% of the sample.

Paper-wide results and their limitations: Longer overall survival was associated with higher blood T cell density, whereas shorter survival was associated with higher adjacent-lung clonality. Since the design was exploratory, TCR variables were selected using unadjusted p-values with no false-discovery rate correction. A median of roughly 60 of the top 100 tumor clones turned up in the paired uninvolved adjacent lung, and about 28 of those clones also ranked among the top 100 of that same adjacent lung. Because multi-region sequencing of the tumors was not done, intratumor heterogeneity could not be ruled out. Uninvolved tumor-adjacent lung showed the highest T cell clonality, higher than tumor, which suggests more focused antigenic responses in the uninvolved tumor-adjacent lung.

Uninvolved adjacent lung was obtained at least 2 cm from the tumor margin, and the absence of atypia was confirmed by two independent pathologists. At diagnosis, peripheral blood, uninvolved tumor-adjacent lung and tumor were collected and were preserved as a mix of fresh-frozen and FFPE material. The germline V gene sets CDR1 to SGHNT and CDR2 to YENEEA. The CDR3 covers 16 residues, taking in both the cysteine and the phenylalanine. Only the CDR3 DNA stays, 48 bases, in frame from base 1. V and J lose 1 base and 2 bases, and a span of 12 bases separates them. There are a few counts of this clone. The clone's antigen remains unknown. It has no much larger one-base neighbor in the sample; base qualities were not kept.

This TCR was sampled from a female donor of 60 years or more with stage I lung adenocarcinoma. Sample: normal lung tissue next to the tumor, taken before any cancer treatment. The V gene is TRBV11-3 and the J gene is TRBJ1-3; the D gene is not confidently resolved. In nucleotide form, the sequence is TGTGCCAGCAGCTTAGGGGTGATGGTGGCTGGAAACACCATATATTTT. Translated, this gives CASSLGVMVAGNTIYF.